This T cell receptor (beta chain) was sequenced for a study of molecular identifiers for immune sequencing clone quantification (dated by TCRdb to 2016 to 2019). At the level of the whole study: For a replicate experiment, RNA from 20,000 or 100,000 naive CD8 T cells was divided into five aliquots, and four of the five aliquots were sequenced. This methods study benchmarked molecular-identifier clustering-based TCR repertoire sequencing (MIDCIRS) and TCR RNA copy counting, using CD8 T cells to do so.

From its cysteine to its phenylalanine, the CDR3 spans 16 amino acids. The retained sequence is limited to the CDR3, 48 bases, with the frame set at the first base. In the germline V gene (reference sequence), CDR1 corresponds to SGHNT and CDR2 to YYREEE. The germline V and J ends show losses of 3 bases and 4 bases respectively, and no gene match explains 5 bases of the junction. Libraries of naive CD8 T cells were generated from roughly 20,000 to 1,000,000 sorted cells, with 10%, 30% or 50% of the purified RNA used. Naive CD8 T cells were FACS-sorted as CD8+CD4-CCR7+CD45RA+ on a BD FACSAria II into RLT Plus buffer. More than 8 TCR copies' worth of Jurkat RNA were spiked into roughly 19,000-1,000,000 naive CD8 T cell samples to test detection sensitivity. CD8 T cells were enriched using RosetteSep CD8+ T Cell Enrichment Cocktail and Ficoll-Paque, and the enriched cells then underwent ACK red cell lysis.

Receptors were amplified or captured by PCR. Sequenced using an Illumina HiSeq 4000. Bulk TCR libraries were made following a previously described method, with the TCR primers given in Table S5. The Qiagen AllPrep DNA/RNA kit was used to purify total RNA. Before any analysis, reads coming from multiple sequencing runs of the same library were combined into one pool. In the source study's methods: Reads were retained only if the reads had an exact TCR constant sequence, and the retained reads were trimmed to 150 nt and grouped according to their 12-nt molecular barcodes. Reads within each barcode group were sub-clustered using a 15% Levenshtein threshold, and quality-weighted consensus sequences were constructed for each RNA molecule. Non-functional sequences were filtered out, along with any lower-count sequence sitting one edit away from another sequence. Barcode sub-clusters with fewer than 20% of the maximum read count were removed, based on fitting two negative binomial distributions. In TCRdb, the public reads were trimmed at Q25 with fastp and aligned with MiXCR, with productive beta chains retained. Each entry merges the rows of one CDR3 protein and shows their most common DNA and genes. It is TCRdb's table, rather than the study itself, that gives the V and J calls and clone size. This sample holds over 600,000 distinct CDR3 sequences; just under 20% were observed only once. The ten biggest clones cover 0.7% to 1% of the sample.

This clonotype was counted at least ten times. What antigen it recognizes has not been identified. No much larger clonotype is one base removed from it; base qualities were not supplied. Study-wide findings and limitations: Spiked-in Jurkat TCR RNA equivalent to a single cell was reported to be detectable even among over 800,000 naive CD8 T cells. Naive libraries contained spiked-in Jurkat TCR RNA (more than 9 copies' worth), which is not part of the donor repertoire. Without barcode sub-clustering, chimeric consensus sequences inflated TCR diversity; chimeras reached as high as 47%. Identical TCR molecules sharing a barcode could cause highly expanded clone sizes to be underestimated. Modeling estimated 2.5 to 3 recovered TCR RNA copies per cell, compared with about 10 by digital PCR, which implies roughly 30% capture efficiency. In CMV-specific effector cells, over 99% of molecules were held by clones above 20 RNA copies, whereas under 1% of molecules were held by such clones in naive cells.

The clonotype was recovered from a human donor in good health. Some libraries in this study had Jurkat cell RNA spiked in. Sequencing used naive CD8+ T cells from blood, with Jurkat cell RNA spiked in. The cell subset or site label corresponds to: FACS-sorted CD8+CD4-CCR7+CD45RA+ naive T cells. The sequence links TRBV5-4 to TRBJ2-1; 12 central bases correspond to TRBD2. The CDR3 amino acid sequence is: CASSSRLAGEYNEQFF. In nucleotides, the sequence is TGTGCCAGCAGCTCCAGACTAGCGGGGGAGTACAATGAGCAGTTCTTC.